This T cell receptor beta chain originates from a study of graft-versus-host responses after intestinal transplantation. Trimming stripped 0 bases from V and 4 bases from J, with 17 bases between. Germline lookup yields CDR1 MGHRA and CDR2 YSYEKL. CDR3 length equals 17 residues. The assay was immunoSEQ multiplex PCR, and TCRdb's table has in-frame clones only and misses some. Seen here are tens of thousands of clones, approximately 95% observed once, and the top ten hold approximately 6%. The source is a human patient who received an intestinal transplant, so some T cells may come from the graft donor. This chain connects TRBV4-1 to TRBJ2-3; weak D call: TRBD1 (8 bases). Sequenced here: PBMCs, sampled about 800 days after a first intestinal transplant, on the day of a second. The CDR3, as DNA: TGCGCCAGCAGCCAAGATCTCTATACAGGGGGGGCAGATACGCAGTATTTT. Its protein product is CASSQDLYTGGADTQYF.